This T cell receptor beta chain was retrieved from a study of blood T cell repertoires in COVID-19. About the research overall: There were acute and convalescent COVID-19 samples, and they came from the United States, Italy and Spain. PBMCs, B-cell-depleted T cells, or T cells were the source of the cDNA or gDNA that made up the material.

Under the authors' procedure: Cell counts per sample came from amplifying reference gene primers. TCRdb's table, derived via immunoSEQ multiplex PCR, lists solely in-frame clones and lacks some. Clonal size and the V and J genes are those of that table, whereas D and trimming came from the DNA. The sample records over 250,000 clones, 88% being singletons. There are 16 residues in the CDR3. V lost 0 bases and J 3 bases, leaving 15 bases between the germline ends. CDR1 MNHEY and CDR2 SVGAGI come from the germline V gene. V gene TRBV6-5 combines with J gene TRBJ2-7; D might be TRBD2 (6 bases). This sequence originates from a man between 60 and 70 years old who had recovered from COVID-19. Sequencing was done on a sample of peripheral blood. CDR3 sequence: CASSYSVRRDGYEQYF. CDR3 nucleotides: TGTGCCAGCAGTTACTCGGTGAGGCGGGACGGCTACGAGCAGTACTTC.